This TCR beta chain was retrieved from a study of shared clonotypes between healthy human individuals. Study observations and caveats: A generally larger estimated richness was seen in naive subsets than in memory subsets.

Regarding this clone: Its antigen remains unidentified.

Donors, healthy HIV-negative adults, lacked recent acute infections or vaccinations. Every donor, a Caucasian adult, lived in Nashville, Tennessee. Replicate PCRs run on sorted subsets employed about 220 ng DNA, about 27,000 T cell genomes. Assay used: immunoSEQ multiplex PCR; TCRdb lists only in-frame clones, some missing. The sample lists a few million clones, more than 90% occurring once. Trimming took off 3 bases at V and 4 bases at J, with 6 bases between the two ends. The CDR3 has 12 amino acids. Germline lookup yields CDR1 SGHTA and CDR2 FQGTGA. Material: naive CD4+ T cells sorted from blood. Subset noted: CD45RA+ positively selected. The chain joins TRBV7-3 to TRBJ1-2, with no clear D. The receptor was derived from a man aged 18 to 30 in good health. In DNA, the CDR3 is TGTGCCAGCAGCTTCGTCGGCTATGGCTACACCTTC. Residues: CASSFVGYGYTF.